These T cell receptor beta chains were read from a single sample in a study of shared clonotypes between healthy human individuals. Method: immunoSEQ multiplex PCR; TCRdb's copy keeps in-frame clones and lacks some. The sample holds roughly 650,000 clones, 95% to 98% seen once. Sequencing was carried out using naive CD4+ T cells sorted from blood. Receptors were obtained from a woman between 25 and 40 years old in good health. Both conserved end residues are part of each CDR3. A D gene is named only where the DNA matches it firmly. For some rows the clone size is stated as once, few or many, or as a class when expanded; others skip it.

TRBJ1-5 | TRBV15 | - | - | TGTGCCACCAGCAGAGAAGGGCAGGGCGATAGCAATCAGCCCCAGCATTTT | CATSREGQGDSNQPQHF
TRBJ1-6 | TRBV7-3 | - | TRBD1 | TGTGCCAGCAGCCTGGACAGGGACGGGTCACCCCTCCACTTT | CASSLDRDGSPLHF
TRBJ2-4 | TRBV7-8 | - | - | TGTGCCAGCAGCTTAAACCCTGGAGATGGGATTCAGTACTTC | CASSLNPGDGIQYF
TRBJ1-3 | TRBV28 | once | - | TGTGCCACCACTCCGGGCCTAAGCTCTGGAAACACCATATATTTT | CATTPGLSSGNTIYF
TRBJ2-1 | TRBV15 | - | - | TGTGCCACCAGCAGAGATTCAGGGGCGGTGGCGGGCCCCTCCTACAATGAGCAGTTCTTC | CATSRDSGAVAGPSYNEQFF
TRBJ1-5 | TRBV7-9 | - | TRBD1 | TGTGCCAGCAGCTTAGCGCTCGGACAGGGGAGCCAGCCCCAGCATTTT | CASSLALGQGSQPQHF
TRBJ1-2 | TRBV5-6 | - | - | TGTGCCAGCAGCTTGTTCACAGGCCCTGGCTACACCTTC | CASSLFTGPGYTF
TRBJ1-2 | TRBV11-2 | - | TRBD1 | TGTGCCAGCAGCCCCGCCGGGACAGGGACGAACTATGGCTACACCTTC | CASSPAGTGTNYGYTF
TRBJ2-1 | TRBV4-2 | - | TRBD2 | TGTGCCAGCAGCCAAGGCCTAGCGGCTAACAATGAGCAGTTCTTC | CASSQGLAANNEQFF
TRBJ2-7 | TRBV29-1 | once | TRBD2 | TGCAGCGTTGGTAGGGGACTAGCGGGATTACAGCACGAGCAGTACTTC | CSVGRGLAGLQHEQYF
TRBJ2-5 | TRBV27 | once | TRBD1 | TGTGCCAGCAGTCTTTCGGACAGGGGCTTTACCCAGTACTTC | CASSLSDRGFTQYF
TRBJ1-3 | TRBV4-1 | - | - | TGCGCCAGCAGCCTCCTCCGGGGGTTCGGAAACACCATATATTTT | CASSLLRGFGNTIYF
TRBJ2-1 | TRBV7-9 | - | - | TGTGCCAGCAGCTTACAGGGACCGGAGAGTGAGCAGTTCTTC | CASSLQGPESEQFF
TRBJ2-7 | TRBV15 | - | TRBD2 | TGTGCCACCAGCAGGGCCGGGACTAGCGGCTACGAGCAGTACTTC | CATSRAGTSGYEQYF
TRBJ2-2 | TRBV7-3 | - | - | TGTGCCAGCAGCTTTTGGGGGCCAGAGACCGGGGAGCTGTTTTTT | CASSFWGPETGELFF
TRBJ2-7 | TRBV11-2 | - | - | TGTGCCAGCAGCTTAGGGGATCCGGGAGCCGGCTACGAGCAGTACTTC | CASSLGDPGAGYEQYF
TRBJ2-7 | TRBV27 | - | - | TGTGCCACGGGGGCAGGGATCCCCTACGAGCAGTACTTC | CATGAGIPYEQYF
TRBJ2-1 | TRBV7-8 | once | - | TGTGCCAGCAGCTTAGACAGGACTACCCAAAATGAGCAGTTCTTC | CASSLDRTTQNEQFF
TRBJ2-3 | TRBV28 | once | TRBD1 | TGTGCCGGGTCCGGGACAGTGCGGACAGATACGCAGTATTTT | CAGSGTVRTDTQYF
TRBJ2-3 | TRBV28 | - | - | TGTGCCAGCAGCGGGACTTCTAGCCCGGCACACACAGATACGCAGTATTTT | CASSGTSSPAHTDTQYF
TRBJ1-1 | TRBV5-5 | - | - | TGTGCCAGCAGCTTGGTAGGACGAAAGAACACTGAAGCTTTCTTT | CASSLVGRKNTEAFF
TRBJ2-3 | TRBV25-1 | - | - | TGTGCCAGCAGAAGGGCAGATACGCAGTATTTT | CASRRADTQYF
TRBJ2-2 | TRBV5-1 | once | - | TGCGCCAGCAGCTTATCGTACACCGGGGAGCTGTTTTTT | CASSLSYTGELFF
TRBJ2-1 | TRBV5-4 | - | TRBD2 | TGTGCCAGCGGTACTAGCGGGAGGAATTACAATGAGCAGTTCTTC | CASGTSGRNYNEQFF
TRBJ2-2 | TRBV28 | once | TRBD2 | TGTGCCAGTTCTAGCGGGCAGAACACCGGGGAGCTGTTTTTT | CASSSGQNTGELFF
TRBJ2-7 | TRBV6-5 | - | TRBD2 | TGTGCCAGCAGTTACTCGTCGCTAGCGGGACTCGAGCAGTACTTC | CASSYSSLAGLEQYF
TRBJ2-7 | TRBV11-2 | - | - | TGTGCCAGCAGCTTAGATCTTGGCCCTTACTACGAGCAGTACTTC | CASSLDLGPYYEQYF
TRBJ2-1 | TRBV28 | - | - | TGTGCCAGCAGTTGGACGGCAACCTACAATGAGCAGTTCTTC | CASSWTATYNEQFF
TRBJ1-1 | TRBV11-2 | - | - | TGTGCCAGCAGCTTACACGAGGCCACTGAAGCTTTCTTT | CASSLHEATEAFF
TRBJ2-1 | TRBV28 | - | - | TGTGCCAGCGCCCCCGGCGGGGAGGGGGGAAATGAGCAGTTCTTC | CASAPGGEGGNEQFF
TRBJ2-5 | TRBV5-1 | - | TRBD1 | TGCGCCAGCAGCTATTACCGGGACAGGGGGAAAGAGACCCAGTACTTC | CASSYYRDRGKETQYF
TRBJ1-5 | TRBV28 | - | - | TGTGCCAGCAGCTATCAGGGGAACGTCGGGCAGCCCCAGCATTTT | CASSYQGNVGQPQHF
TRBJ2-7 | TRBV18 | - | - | TGTGCCAGCTCATCACAAGGACCCTACGAGGCCGAGCAGTACTTC | CASSSQGPYEAEQYF
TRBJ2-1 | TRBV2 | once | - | TGTGCCAGCAGTGAAGATAAAAATGAGCAGTTCTTC | CASSEDKNEQFF
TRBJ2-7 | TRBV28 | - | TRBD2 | TGTGCCAGCAGCTACCTGGGGAGGGCGAGCTCCTACGAGCAGTACTTC | CASSYLGRASSYEQYF
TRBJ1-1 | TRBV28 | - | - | TGTGCCAGCAGTGCAGGGATATTGAACACTGAAGCTTTCTTT | CASSAGILNTEAFF
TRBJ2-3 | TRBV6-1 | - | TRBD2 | TGTGCCAGCAGTGAAACTAGCGGGGAAACAGATACGCAGTATTTT | CASSETSGETDTQYF
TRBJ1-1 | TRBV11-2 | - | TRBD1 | TGTGCCAGCAGCTTAGATAGGGCGGCAGGGGGAAGGACTGAAGCTTTCTTT | CASSLDRAAGGRTEAFF
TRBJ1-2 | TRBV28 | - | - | TGTGCCAGCAGTACAGGGTACTATGGCTACACCTTC | CASSTGYYGYTF
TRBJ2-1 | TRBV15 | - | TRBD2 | TGTGCCACCAGCCCCGGACTAGCGGGAGTAGTCGGATCCTACAATGAGCAGTTCTTC | CATSPGLAGVVGSYNEQFF
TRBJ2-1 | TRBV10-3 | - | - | TGTGCCATCAGTGAGTCGGGTAGCGCCTCCTCCTACAATGAGCAGTTCTTC | CAISESGSASSYNEQFF
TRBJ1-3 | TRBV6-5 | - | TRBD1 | TGTGCCAGCAGTTACTCCGGCCAGGGGGGCGGAAACACCATATATTTT | CASSYSGQGGGNTIYF
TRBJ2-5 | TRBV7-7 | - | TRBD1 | TGTGCCAGCAGCTTGGACAGGGGGGAGACCCAGTACTTC | CASSLDRGETQYF